These 5 T cell receptor beta chains were all obtained from the same sample, sequenced in a study of blood T cell repertoires in COVID-19. Repertoires were generated with immunoSEQ multiplex PCR, while TCRdb's copy carries only in-frame clones and drops some. The sample yields 95,000 to 150,000 clones, around four fifths seen once. Sequencing was performed on peripheral blood. Every receptor here comes from a man aged 55 to 70 with active or convalescent COVID-19.

This chain links TRBV7-9 with TRBJ1-4, with 7 bases fitting TRBD1. The CDR3 contains 15 residues. Unmatched junction bases numbered 2, after V lost 4 bases and J lost 0 bases. Per germline, CDR1 SEHNR and CDR2 FQNEAQ (reference sequence). The CDR3 coding sequence is TGTGCCAGCAGCTCAACAGGGGCAACTAATGAAAAACTGTTTTTT. Encoded protein: CASSSTGATNEKLFF.

As DNA, the CDR3 is TGTGCCAGCAGCTCACAGGGGGCGCACGGCACCGGGGAGCTGTTTTTT. Amino acid sequence: CASSSQGAHGTGELFF. This chain links TRBV5-6 with TRBJ2-2; the match to TRBD1 covers 9 bases. J gave up 4 bases and V 3 bases, and 7 bases lay outside the gene matches. This CDR3 region has 16 residues. Germline-derived CDR1 and CDR2 are SGHDT and YYEEEE.

The rearrangement uses TRBV19 and TRBJ1-5, with a possible D match to TRBD1 (5 bases). This CDR3 spans 15 amino acids. From germline, CDR1 is LNHDA and CDR2 SQIVND (reference sequence). V dropped 5 bases and J dropped 6 bases, with 17 bases sitting between them. The chain's CDR3 is CASSPPGGRGQPQHF. DNA for the CDR3: TGTGCCAGTAGTCCCCCGGGAGGGAGGGGTCAGCCCCAGCATTTT. Full variable domain (missing parts from reference TRBV19 and TRBJ1-5): DGGITQSPKYLFRKEGQNVTLSCEQNLNHDAMYWYRQDPGQGLRLIYYSQIVNDFQKGDIAEGYSVSREKKESFPLTVTSAQKNPTAFYLCASSPPGGRGQPQHFGDGTRLSIL.

This clone was observed a few times. This chain links TRBV6-6 with TRBJ2-7; 7 nucleotides match TRBD2. Germline V lookup: CDR1 MNHNY, CDR2 SVGAGI (reference sequence). The CDR3 runs to 12 residues. With 6 bases clipped from V and 5 bases from J, the junction kept 4 bases outside the gene matches. The CDR3 loop reads CASSTGGHEQYF. CDR3 nucleotides: TGTGCCAGCAGCACGGGAGGCCACGAGCAGTACTTC.

The V gene is TRBV7-9, the J gene TRBJ2-3; D is possibly TRBD1 (6 bases). The CDR3 consists of 15 residues. Trimming shortened V by 5 bases and J by 0 bases, and 12 bases separated the two germline ends. CDR1 is SEHNR and CDR2 is FQNEAQ in the germline V gene (reference sequence). In DNA, the CDR3 is TGTGCCAGCAGCCCCGGGACACCTAGCACAGATACGCAGTATTTT. As protein: CASSPGTPSTDTQYF.